The entry below gives a single T cell receptor (beta chain) sequence along with its context. The antigen remains undetermined. This entry belongs to a study of PD-1 blockade in classical Hodgkin lymphoma. Broader study findings: A significant rise in TCR diversity was seen by C4D1 for CD4+ cells but not for CD8+ cells. Newly diagnosed patients and complete responders had comparable diversity at baseline. Anyone who began nivolumab under 1 year after ASCT was excluded.

Germline values: CDR1 SNHLY, CDR2 FYNNEI. V lost 7 bases, J lost 4 bases, and 4 bases stayed unmatched. This CDR3 comprises 14 residues. Sequenced by immunoSEQ multiplex PCR; TCRdb stores in-frame clones only, minus some. Of more than 50,000 clones listed, 71% are singletons. All patients experienced relapse after autologous stem cell transplantation, and brentuximab vedotin exposure was variable. The sample here was peripheral blood mononuclear cells (PBMCs), taken before the second cycle of nivolumab. The sequence was obtained from a human donor with classical Hodgkin lymphoma. This rearrangement joins TRBV2 to TRBJ2-5, with 12 bases identical to TRBD2. The CDR3 DNA reads as TGTGCCAGCATACTAGCGGGAGGAGGAGAGACCCAGTACTTC. It translates to CASILAGGGETQYF.